This T cell receptor (beta chain) was observed in a study of neurological immune-mediated disorders. About the research overall: Multiple sclerosis patients numbered 34, with some 31 relapsing-remitting and 3 secondary progressive.

At least ten counts were recorded for this clonotype. The CDR3 has 16 amino acids. Germline assignment: CDR1 SGHTA and CDR2 FQGTGA. The V and J ends lost 5 bases and 8 bases, in that order; junction bases with no gene match: 9. For the unsorted libraries, 2 million PBMCs stored at -80 C served as input. 5'RACE with 10-nucleotide random UMIs produced the cDNA. TCRdb independently ran MiXCR on the 5' RACE reads; one entry per CDR3 protein. The table has 95,000 or so distinct CDR3 sequences, roughly 4% seen once; the top ten hold around 6%. The material sequenced was PBMCs. The TCR comes from a woman aged 18-35 years with multiple sclerosis. This rearrangement joins TRBV7-3 to TRBJ2-1; 13 bases fit TRBD2. The DNA of the CDR3 is TGTGCCAGCAGCGCCGGACTAGCGGGAGTTGGGTATGAGCAGTTCTTC. Amino acids: CASSAGLAGVGYEQFF.